What follows are 16 T cell receptor beta chains derived from one specimen sequenced in a study of cytomegalovirus exposure and HLA in healthy donors. 13 Jbeta primers and 60 Vbeta primers were used for the PCR. Sequenced by immunoSEQ multiplex PCR; TCRdb stores in-frame clones only, minus some. The sample records 60,000 or so clones, over 75% being singletons. The specimen sequenced was PBMCs. The receptor set was obtained from a female donor in good health and CMV-seronegative.

This clone was counted only a few times. This chain uses TRBV15 with TRBJ1-5; D perhaps matches TRBD1 (6 bases). V dropped 2 bases and J dropped 0 bases, with 14 bases sitting between them. The CDR3 has 17 amino acids. Germline assignment: CDR1 LNHNV and CDR2 YYDKDF (reference sequence). The DNA of the CDR3 is TGTGCCACCAGCAGACTATGGGACACTTATAGCAATCAGCCCCAGCATTTT. Encoded protein: CATSRLWDTYSNQPQHF.

The J gene is TRBJ2-5, the V gene TRBV7-6, with D perhaps TRBD2 (5 bases). Germline assignment: CDR1 SGHVS and CDR2 FNYEAQ. The CDR3 covers 12 residues. Trimming shortened V by 5 bases and J by 5 bases, and 9 bases separated the two germline ends. CDR3: CASSLRGETQYF. CDR3 sequence (DNA): TGTGCCAGCAGCCTCCGCGGGGAGACCCAGTACTTC.

This rearrangement joins TRBV11-3 to TRBJ2-1; 7 positions match TRBD2. The CDR3 is 18 amino acids. V lost 0 bases to trimming and J lost 4 bases; unmatched junction nucleotides: 12. The germline V gene encodes CDR1 SGHNT and CDR2 YENEEA. The CDR3 DNA is TGTGCCAGCAGCTTAGATCAGGGAGGGTCTGCCAAATACAATGAGCAGTTCTTC. Residues: CASSLDQGGSAKYNEQFF.

The chain combines TRBV30 with TRBJ1-6; no firm D call. The CDR3 covers 13 residues. The germline V gene has CDR1 GTSNPN and CDR2 SVGIG (reference sequence). The V end lost 0 bases, the J end lost 8 bases, and 8 bases lay between the germline ends. The CDR3 DNA follows: TGTGCCTGGAGTGTCGGTCGGGATTCACCCCTCCACTTT. Translation gives CAWSVGRDSPLHF.

The chain couples TRBV7-2 to TRBJ2-1, with 11 bases identical to TRBD2. The germline CDR1 and CDR2 sequences are SGHTA and FQGNSA. The CDR3 is made up of 15 amino acids. The V segment lost 5 bases and the J segment 7 bases; nucleotides outside the gene matches: 7. The CDR3 DNA is TGTGCCAGCAGCCAATCCGGGACTAGCGGTAATGAGCAGTTCTTC. Translated: CASSQSGTSGNEQFF.

This clone was counted only a few times. V and J are TRBV9 and TRBJ2-7, with TRBD2 identical over 14 bases. Germline loops: CDR1 SGDLS, CDR2 YYNGEE. J was trimmed by 4 bases and V by 4 bases; bases with no gene match: 4. The CDR3 has 15 residues. CDR3 loop: CASSPRTSGGYEQYF. As DNA, the CDR3 is TGTGCCAGCAGCCCGCGGACTAGCGGGGGGTACGAGCAGTACTTC.

This clone was recorded a few times. The V gene is TRBV7-3, the J gene TRBJ1-5; D is uncertain. Germline-derived CDR1 and CDR2 are SGHTA and FQGTGA. The CDR3 runs to 13 residues. The V gene lost 8 bases and the J gene lost 7 bases, with 15 bases spanning the gap. Here the CDR3 DNA reads TGTGCCAGCGGAACGGGTTTCGGGCAGCCCCAGCATTTT. This codes for CASGTGFGQPQHF.

The chain couples TRBV5-3 to TRBJ2-5, with D perhaps matching TRBD1 (5 bases). TRBV5-3 is filed as an ORF, its function uncertain. The CDR3 is made up of 16 amino acids. V lost 1 base and J 4 bases, leaving 17 bases between the germline ends. The CDR3 is CARSLRLGRSRETQYF. The CDR3 nucleotides are TGTGCCAGAAGCTTGCGTTTGGGGCGGAGTAGAGAGACCCAGTACTTC.

The rearrangement uses TRBV9 and TRBJ2-2, with 15 nucleotides matching TRBD2. With 2 bases clipped from V and 3 bases from J, the junction kept 5 bases outside the gene matches. The germline gives CDR1 SGDLS, CDR2 YYNGEE. CDR3 length: 18 amino acids. For the CDR3, the DNA is TGTGCCAGCAGCGTGAGGACTAGCGGGGGGGCGTACACCGGGGAGCTGTTTTTT. It encodes CASSVRTSGGAYTGELFF.

Points on this clone: At one end the junction does not follow the germline gene, possibly because of a read error. The chain employs TRBV6-5 and TRBJ2-5; 7 bases fit TRBD1. Looked up from germline, CDR1 is MNHEY and CDR2 is SVGAGI. This CDR3 contains 13 residues. The CDR3 sequence: CARARDRQEIQYF. In nucleotides, the CDR3 is TGTGCCAGGGCCCGGGACAGACAAGAGATCCAGTACTTC.

The chain recombines TRBV28 with TRBJ2-7; maybe TRBD1 (5 bases). Germline V CDR1 and CDR2: MDHEN, SYDVKM. Trimming took 3 bases from V and 9 from J, leaving 9 bases between them. The CDR3 is made up of 11 amino acids. CDR3 DNA: TGTGCCAGCAGTTTCGACAGCCGGCAGTACTTC. Its translation is CASSFDSRQYF. The full variable domain, with the rest looked up from reference TRBV28 and TRBJ2-7, is DVKVTQSSRYLVKRTGEKVFLECVQDMDHENMFWYRQDPGLGLRLIYFSYDVKMKEKGDIPEGYSVSREKKERFSLILESASTNQTSMYLCASSFDSRQYFGPGTRLTVT.

This clone turned up a few times. This sequence joins TRBV7-8 and TRBJ1-4; D unclear. Germline CDR1 reads SGHVS; CDR2 reads FQNEAQ. Trimming removed 0 bases from V and 9 bases from J, with 5 bases in between. CDR3 size: 12 residues. The CDR3 DNA reads TGTGCCAGCAGCTTAGCCGACAAAAAACTGTTTTTT. Protein: CASSLADKKLFF.

The J gene is TRBJ2-1, the V gene TRBV30; 11 bases are shared with TRBD2. The J segment lost 10 bases and the V segment lost 5 bases, leaving 4 bases of the junction unmatched. Germline V gene lookup returns CDR1 GTSNPN and CDR2 SVGIG (reference sequence). The CDR3 runs 12 residues. CDR3 region: CAWVSGGGEQFF. The CDR3 DNA reads TGTGCCTGGGTTAGCGGGGGGGGCGAGCAGTTCTTC.

The rearrangement links TRBV11-2 to TRBJ1-4; TRBD1 is a possible D gene (6 bases). This CDR3 is built from 15 residues. Deletions cut 0 bases from V and 8 bases from J, with 13 bases between. Looked up from germline, CDR1 is SGHAT and CDR2 is FQNNGV. The CDR3: CASSLEDSLPEKLFF. DNA of the CDR3: TGTGCCAGCAGCTTAGAGGACAGCCTCCCCGAAAAACTGTTTTTT.

CDR3 amino acids: CASLTPQGVLTEAFF. DNA of the CDR3: TGTGCCAGCCTCACCCCGCAGGGCGTATTAACTGAAGCTTTCTTT. The chain links TRBV28 to TRBJ1-1, with D tentatively TRBD1 (5 bases). V dropped 8 bases and J dropped 5 bases, with 21 bases sitting between them. Germline V gene sequence: CDR1 MDHEN, CDR2 SYDVKM. The CDR3 is made up of 15 amino acids.

This chain uses TRBV5-6 with TRBJ2-2; 14 bases agree with TRBD2. From germline, CDR1 is SGHDT and CDR2 YYEEEE. J lost 0 bases, V lost 4 bases, and 2 bases had no gene match. CDR3 length: 17 residues. This chain's CDR3 is CASSQGLAGANTGELFF. The CDR3 DNA follows: TGTGCCAGCAGCCAGGGACTAGCGGGGGCGAACACCGGGGAGCTGTTTTTT. Full variable domain (remainder filled in from reference TRBV5-6 and TRBJ2-2): DAGVTQSPTHLIKTRGQQVTLRCSPKSGHDTVSWYQQALGQGPQFIFQYYEEEERQRGNFPDRFSGHQFPNYSSELNVNALLLGDSALYLCASSQGLAGANTGELFFGEGSRLTVL.